One sample yielded the 15 T cell receptor beta chains listed below, sequenced in a study of T cell repertoires in cytomegalovirus infection. Their cognate antigens are unknown. One entry per CDR3 protein results from TCRdb running MiXCR on the reads. The sample holds hundreds of thousands of distinct CDR3 sequences, approximately 30% seen once. The starting material was cultured CD8+ T cells from PBMCs, obtained from culture after CMV antigen stimulation. The receptors originated from a human donor in good health (CMV status not recorded). Some clones in this sample may be carry-over from other donors' samples.

This clonotype appeared a few times. The CDR3 bases are TGTGCCAGCAGCCTAACCCCAGGGGGGACATCCACTGAAGCTTTCTTT. Amino acids: CASSLTPGGTSTEAFF. The chain combines TRBV7-9 with TRBJ1-1; the match to TRBD1 covers 7 bases. CDR3 length: 16 amino acids. In germline, CDR1 is SEHNR, CDR2 FQNEAQ (reference sequence). V shed 5 bases and J 4 bases; nucleotides not matched to a gene: 13.

The V and J genes are TRBV11-3 and TRBJ2-1; TRBD1 aligns across 7 bases. The CDR3 has 15 amino acids. The trim removed 5 bases at V and 2 bases at J, leaving 6 bases unmatched. Germline V gives CDR1 SGHNT, CDR2 YENEEA. This CDR3 reads CASSDRDRPYNEQFF. The CDR3, as DNA: TGTGCCAGCAGCGACCGGGACAGACCCTACAATGAGCAGTTCTTC. Drawing the rest from reference TRBV11-3 and TRBJ2-1, the complete variable domain is EAGVVQSPRYKIIEKKQPVAFWCNPISGHNTLYWYLQNLGQGPELLIRYENEEAVDDSQLPKDRFSAERLKGVDSTLKIQPAELGDSAVYLCASSDRDRPYNEQFFGPGTRLTVL.

The chain carries TRBV7-8 and TRBJ2-1; D gene ambiguous. Germline V lookup: CDR1 SGHVS, CDR2 FQNEAQ. Deletions cut 4 bases from V and 11 bases from J, with 12 bases between. The CDR3 runs to 12 residues. CDR3 nucleotides: TGTGCCAGCAGCTCATATCACGTCAAGCAGTTCTTC. Translation gives CASSSYHVKQFF.

This clonotype was recorded once. The gene calls are TRBV6-2 or TRBV6-3 and TRBJ2-7, with 14 bases identical to TRBD2. Per the germline V gene, CDR1 is MNHEY and CDR2 is SVGEGT. The CDR3 spans 18 residues. The junction had 12 bases not matched to a gene; V was cut back by 6 bases and J by 2 bases. The CDR3 reads CASSAGLAGALPTYEQYV. The DNA of the CDR3 is TGTGCCAGCAGCGCGGGACTAGCGGGGGCACTTCCCACCTACGAGCAGTACGTC.

This clonotype was counted a few times. The rearrangement links TRBV27 to TRBJ1-6; D not certain. Germline lookup yields CDR1 MNHEY and CDR2 SMNVEV (reference sequence). The CDR3 runs to 15 residues. V dropped 2 bases and J dropped 4 bases, with 9 bases sitting between them. This CDR3 is CASSLGQFYNSPLHF. CDR3 DNA sequence: TGTGCCAGCAGTTTAGGGCAGTTTTATAATTCACCCCTCCACTTT.

The genes are TRBV7-4 and TRBJ2-7; no reliable D call. Per germline, CDR1 SGHVT and CDR2 SQSDAQ. V gave up 5 bases and J gave up 1 base, with 9 bases separating them. The CDR3 loop spans 13 amino acids. CDR3 in DNA: TGTGCCAGCAGCCCTGCACAGTCCTACGAGCAGTACGTC. Amino acids: CASSPAQSYEQYV.

V gene TRBV24-1 combines with J gene TRBJ1-5; TRBD1 is a possible D gene (5 bases). CDR1 is KGHDR, CDR2 SFDVKD, per germline. The CDR3 runs 13 residues. Between the trimmed V and J ends, which lost 0 bases and 7 bases, there was a span of 6 bases. CDR3 region: CATSDLTGQPQHF. The CDR3 DNA follows: TGTGCCACCAGTGATTTGACAGGCCAGCCCCAGCATTTT.

This clonotype has a handful of counts. V is TRBV10-3 and J is TRBJ2-2; D is uncertain. Germline values: CDR1 ENHRY, CDR2 SYGVKD. The CDR3 spans 12 residues. The germline V and J ends were trimmed by 11 bases and 3 bases, with 10 bases remaining between them. Here the CDR3 reads CAVLSYTGELFF. CDR3 sequence (DNA): TGTGCCGTCCTAAGTTACACCGGGGAGCTGTTTTTT.

The V call is TRBV19, the J call TRBJ2-3; possible D gene TRBD1, 6 bases. V lost 5 bases, J lost 1 base, and 16 bases lay in between. From germline, CDR1 is LNHDA and CDR2 SQIVND (reference sequence). The CDR3 covers 16 residues. Here the CDR3 reads CASSAVHRAGTDTQYF. In DNA, the CDR3 is TGTGCCAGTAGTGCGGTTCACAGGGCGGGCACAGATACGCAGTATTTT.

Remarks on this clonotype: Mismatch with germline at one junction end may stem from a read error. This chain connects TRBV7-9 to TRBJ1-1, with TRBD1 identical over 12 bases. This CDR3 has 15 residues. Germline V gives CDR1 SEHNR, CDR2 FQNEAQ (reference sequence). Here the CDR3 DNA reads TGTACCAGCAGGGGACAGGGGGCAATGAACACTGAAGCTTTCTTT. Amino acid sequence: CTSRGQGAMNTEAFF. The full variable domain, its missing parts supplied by reference TRBV7-9 and TRBJ1-1, is DTGVSQNPRHKITKRGQNVTFRCDPISEHNRLYWYRQTLGQGPEFLTYFQNEAQLEKSRLLSDRFSAERPKGSFSTLEIQRTEQGDSAMYLCTSRGQGAMNTEAFFGQGTRLTVV.

The genes are TRBV5-4 and TRBJ1-6; 9 bases map to TRBD1. The germline CDR1 and CDR2 sequences are SGHNT and YYREEE (reference sequence). V shed 3 bases, J shed 6 bases, and the junction held 4 bases outside the gene matches. The CDR3 sequence is 15 residues long. CDR3 bases: TGTGCCAGCAGCTGGGAGGACAGGGGTAATTCACCCCTCCACTTT. Translated, it gives CASSWEDRGNSPLHF.

This clonotype was seen a few times. The chain couples TRBV29-1 to TRBJ2-3; tentative D call: TRBD2 (5 bases). The CDR3 contains 14 residues. Trimming removed 5 bases at V and 0 bases at J, with 12 bases between. CDR1 SQVTM and CDR2 ANQGSEA come from the germline V gene. The CDR3 DNA reads TGCAGCGTTCCTGGCAGGACTAGCACAGATACGCAGTATTTT. It is translated as CSVPGRTSTDTQYF.

This clonotype has more than one count but fewer than ten. This sequence joins TRBV7-9 and TRBJ1-2; D perhaps matches TRBD1 (6 bases). Looked up from germline, CDR1 is SEHNR and CDR2 is FQNEAQ (reference sequence). This CDR3 is 14 amino acids long. V lost 7 bases, J lost 3 bases, and 15 bases lay in between. CDR3 residues: CASTREGVDYGYTF. The DNA for the CDR3 is TGTGCCAGCACCAGAGAGGGGGTCGACTATGGCTACACCTTC.

CDR3 in amino acids: CASSIWRTASSYNEQFF. The CDR3 DNA is TGTGCCAGCAGCATCTGGCGGACAGCGAGCTCCTACAATGAGCAGTTCTTC. The chain recombines TRBV11-2 with TRBJ2-1, with TRBD1 as a possible D gene (6 bases). The CDR3 totals 17 residues. Germline-derived CDR1 and CDR2 are SGHAT and FQNNGV. The V end lost 5 bases, the J end lost 0 bases, and 17 bases lay between the germline ends.

V usage is TRBV5-4 and J usage is TRBJ2-7, with D possibly TRBD1 on 6 matching bases. Between the trimmed V and J ends, which lost 4 bases and 3 bases, there was a span of 14 bases. CDR3 length: 14 residues. Germline V CDR1 and CDR2: SGHNT, YYREEE (reference sequence). The CDR3 bases are TGTGCCAGCAGCCCTGACAGGAATTTCTACGAGCAGTACTTC. Translated: CASSPDRNFYEQYF.